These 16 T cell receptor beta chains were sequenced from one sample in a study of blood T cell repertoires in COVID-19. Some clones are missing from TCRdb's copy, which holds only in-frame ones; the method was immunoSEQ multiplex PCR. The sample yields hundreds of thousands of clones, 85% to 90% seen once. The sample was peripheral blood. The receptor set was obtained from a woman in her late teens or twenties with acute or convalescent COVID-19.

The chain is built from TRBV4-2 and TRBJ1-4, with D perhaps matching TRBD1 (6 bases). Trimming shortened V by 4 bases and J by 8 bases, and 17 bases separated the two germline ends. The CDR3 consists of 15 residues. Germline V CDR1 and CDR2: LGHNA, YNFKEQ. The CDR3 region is CASSPGVLGTEKLFF. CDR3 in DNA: TGTGCCAGCAGCCCAGGGGTTTTAGGAACCGAAAAACTGTTTTTT.

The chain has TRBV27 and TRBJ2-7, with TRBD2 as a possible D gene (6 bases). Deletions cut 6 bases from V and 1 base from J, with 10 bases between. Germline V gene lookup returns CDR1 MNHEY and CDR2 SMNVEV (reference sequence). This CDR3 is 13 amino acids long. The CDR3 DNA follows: TGTGCCAGCAGCTGGGGGGTATCCTACGAGCAGTACTTC. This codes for CASSWGVSYEQYF.

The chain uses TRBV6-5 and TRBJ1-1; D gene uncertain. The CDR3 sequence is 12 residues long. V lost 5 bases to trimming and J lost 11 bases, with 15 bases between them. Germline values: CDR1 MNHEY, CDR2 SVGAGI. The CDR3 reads CASSPSDGGAFF. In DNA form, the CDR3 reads TGTGCCAGCAGTCCCTCGGACGGCGGGGCTTTCTTT.

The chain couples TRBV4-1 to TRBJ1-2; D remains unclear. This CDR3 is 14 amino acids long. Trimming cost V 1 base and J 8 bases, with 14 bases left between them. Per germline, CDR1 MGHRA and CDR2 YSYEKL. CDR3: CASSQVYRVWGYTF. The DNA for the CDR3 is TGCGCCAGCAGCCAAGTCTATCGGGTCTGGGGCTACACCTTC.

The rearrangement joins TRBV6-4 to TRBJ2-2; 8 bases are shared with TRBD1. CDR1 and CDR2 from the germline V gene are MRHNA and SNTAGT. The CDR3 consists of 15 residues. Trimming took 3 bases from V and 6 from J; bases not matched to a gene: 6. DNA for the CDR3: TGTGCCAGCAGTGAAAGACAGGGGACGGCCGGGGAGCTGTTTTTT. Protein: CASSERQGTAGELFF.

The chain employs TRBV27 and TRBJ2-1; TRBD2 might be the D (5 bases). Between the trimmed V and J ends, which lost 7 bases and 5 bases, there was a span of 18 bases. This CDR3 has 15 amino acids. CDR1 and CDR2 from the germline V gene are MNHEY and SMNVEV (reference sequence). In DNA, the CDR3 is TGTGCCAGCACCGAGGACTCATCCGGGGACAATGAGCAGTTCTTC. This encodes CASTEDSSGDNEQFF.

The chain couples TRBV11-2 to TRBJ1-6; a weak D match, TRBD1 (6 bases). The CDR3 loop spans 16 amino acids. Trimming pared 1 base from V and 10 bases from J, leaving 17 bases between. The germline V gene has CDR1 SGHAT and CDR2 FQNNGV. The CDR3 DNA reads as TGTGCCAGCAGCTTAGCGGGAATTGGGACACGGTCACCCCTCCACTTT. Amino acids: CASSLAGIGTRSPLHF.

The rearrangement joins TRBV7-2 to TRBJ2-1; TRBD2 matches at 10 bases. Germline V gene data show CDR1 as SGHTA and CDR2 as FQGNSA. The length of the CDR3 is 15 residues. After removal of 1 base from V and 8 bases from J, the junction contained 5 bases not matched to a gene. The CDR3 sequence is CASSLVPSGGDEQFF. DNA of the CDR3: TGTGCCAGCAGCTTAGTTCCTAGCGGGGGTGATGAGCAGTTCTTC.

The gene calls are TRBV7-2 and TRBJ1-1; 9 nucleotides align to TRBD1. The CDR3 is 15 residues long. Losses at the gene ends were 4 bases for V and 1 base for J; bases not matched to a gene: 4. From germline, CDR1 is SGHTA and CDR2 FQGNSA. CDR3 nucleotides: TGTGCCAGCAGCTGGGGACAGGGTGAGAACACTGAAGCTTTCTTT. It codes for CASSWGQGENTEAFF.

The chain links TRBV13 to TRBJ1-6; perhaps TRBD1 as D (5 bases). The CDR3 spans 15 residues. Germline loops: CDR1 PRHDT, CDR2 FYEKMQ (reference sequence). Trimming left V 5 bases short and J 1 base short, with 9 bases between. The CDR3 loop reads CASSRTQSYNSPLHF. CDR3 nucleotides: TGTGCCAGCAGCCGGACACAGTCCTATAATTCACCCCTCCACTTT.

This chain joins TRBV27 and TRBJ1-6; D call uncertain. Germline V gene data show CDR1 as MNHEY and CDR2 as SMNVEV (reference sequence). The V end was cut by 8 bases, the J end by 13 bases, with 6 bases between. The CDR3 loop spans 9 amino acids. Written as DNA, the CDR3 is TGTGCCAGCGGAGAGCCCCTCCACTTT. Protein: CASGEPLHF.

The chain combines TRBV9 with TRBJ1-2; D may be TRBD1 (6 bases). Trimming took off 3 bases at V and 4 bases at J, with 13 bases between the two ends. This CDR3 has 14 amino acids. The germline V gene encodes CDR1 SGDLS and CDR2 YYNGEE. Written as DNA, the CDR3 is TGTGCCAGCAGCGGAGGGGGATGGGGCTATGGCTACACCTTC. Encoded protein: CASSGGGWGYGYTF.

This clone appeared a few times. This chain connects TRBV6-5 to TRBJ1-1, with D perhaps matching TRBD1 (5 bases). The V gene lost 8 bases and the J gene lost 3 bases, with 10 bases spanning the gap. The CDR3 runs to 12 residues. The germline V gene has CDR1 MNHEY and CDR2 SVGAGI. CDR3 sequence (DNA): TGTGCCAGCCCTGACAGCCACACTGAAGCTTTCTTT. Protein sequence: CASPDSHTEAFF.

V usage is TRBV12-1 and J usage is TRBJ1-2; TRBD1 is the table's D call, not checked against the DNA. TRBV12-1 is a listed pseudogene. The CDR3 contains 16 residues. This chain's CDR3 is CASSFPCDRGNYGYTF. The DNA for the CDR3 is TGTGCCAGCAGCTTTCCCTGCGACAGGGGGAACTATGGCTACACCTTC.

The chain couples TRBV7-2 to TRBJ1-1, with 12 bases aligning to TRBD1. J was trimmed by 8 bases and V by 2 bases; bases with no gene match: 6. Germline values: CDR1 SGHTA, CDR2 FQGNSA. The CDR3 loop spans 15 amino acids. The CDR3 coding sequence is TGTGCCAGCAGCTTAAGGGACAGGGGGCGTGCGGAAGCTTTCTTT. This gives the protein CASSLRDRGRAEAFF.

The CDR3 region is CSGSVQGLNTEAFF. In DNA form, the CDR3 reads TGCAGCGGGTCTGTACAGGGGCTGAACACTGAAGCTTTCTTT. This chain links TRBV29-1 with TRBJ1-1, with TRBD1 matching 7 bases. This CDR3 is built from 14 residues. Trimming removed 7 bases from V and 0 bases from J; junction bases left unmatched: 8. From germline, CDR1 is SQVTM and CDR2 ANQGSEA.